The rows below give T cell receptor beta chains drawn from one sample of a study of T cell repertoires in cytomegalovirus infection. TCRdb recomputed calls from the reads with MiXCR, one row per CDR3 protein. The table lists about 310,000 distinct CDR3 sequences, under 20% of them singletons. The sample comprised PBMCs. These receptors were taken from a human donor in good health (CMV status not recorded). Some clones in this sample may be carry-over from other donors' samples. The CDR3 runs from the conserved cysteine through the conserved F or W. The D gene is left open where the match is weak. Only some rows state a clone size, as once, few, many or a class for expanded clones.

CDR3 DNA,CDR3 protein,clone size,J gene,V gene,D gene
TGCAGTGCAAGGACCCCCTCAGGGTCCTACGAGCAGTACTTC,CSARTPSGSYEQYF,few,TRBJ2-7,TRBV20-1,.
TGTGCCAGCAGTTGGGGGGACAGGGGGAACACTGAAGCTTTCTTT,CASSWGDRGNTEAFF,.,TRBJ1-1,TRBV6-5,TRBD1
TGTGCCAGCAGTTATTCCGGACGTATGAACACTGAAGCTTTCTTT,CASSYSGRMNTEAFF,.,TRBJ1-1,TRBV6-5,.
TGTGCCATGAAGACAGGATTTAATGAAAAACTGTTTTTT,CAMKTGFNEKLFF,.,TRBJ1-4,TRBV2,.
TGCAGTGCTAGAGCTGGGACTAGCGGGGGCGGGAATGAGCAGTTCTTC,CSARAGTSGGGNEQFF,few,TRBJ2-1,TRBV20-1,TRBD2
TGTGCCAGCAGCTTTTCTCAGGGAAACACTGAAGCTTTCTTT,CASSFSQGNTEAFF,many,TRBJ1-1,TRBV7-2,.
TGTGCCAGCAGCTTAGCAGCTGGGTACGAGCAGTACTTC,CASSLAAGYEQYF,many,TRBJ2-7,TRBV7-8,.
TGCGCCAGCAGCCAAGATCACGGGCAGCTTAGCTATGGCTACACCTTC,CASSQDHGQLSYGYTF,many,TRBJ1-2,TRBV4-1,.
TGCGCCAGCAGTCGAATTGGGACTAGCGGGGCCACAGATACGCAGTATTTT,CASSRIGTSGATDTQYF,.,TRBJ2-3,TRBV23-1,TRBD2
TGTGCCAGTAGTATCGCCGGACTAGCGGGGCAAGAGACCCAGTACTTC,CASSIAGLAGQETQYF,many,TRBJ2-5,TRBV19,TRBD2
TGTGCCAGCAGCAAACAGGGGAGCTCCTACGAGCAGTACTTC,CASSKQGSSYEQYF,many,TRBJ2-7,TRBV7-2,TRBD1
TGTGCCAGCAGCTTAACCCGGGACTCCTACGAGCAGTACTTC,CASSLTRDSYEQYF,many,TRBJ2-7,TRBV7-2,.
TGTGCCAGCTCCCCCCACGTTTCGAACGAGGGTATTCATCAGCCCCAGCATTTT,CASSPHVSNEGIHQPQHF,many,TRBJ1-5,TRBV12-3/TRBV12-4,.
TGTGCCACCAGACAGGGAGGTAGTGCAGATACGCAGTATTTT,CATRQGGSADTQYF,few,TRBJ2-3,TRBV24-1,.
TGTGCCAGCAGCTTACAGGGGGATACGCAGTATTTT,CASSLQGDTQYF,many,TRBJ2-3,TRBV7-8,.
TGTGCCAGTTCTCCGGGACAGGGGGCGGACGGCTACACCTTC,CASSPGQGADGYTF,many,TRBJ1-2,TRBV6-1,TRBD1
TGTGCCAGCAGTTACCGGGGGGGGGGGCCCACAGATACGCAGTATTTT,CASSYRGGGPTDTQYF,once,TRBJ2-3,TRBV6-8,TRBD2
TGTGCCAGCAGTTACTACAGGGCGTATGGCTACACCTTC,CASSYYRAYGYTF,.,TRBJ1-2,TRBV6-2/TRBV6-3,.
TGTGCCAGCAGTTACCTCAAGTCCCAGCAGTACTTC,CASSYLKSQQYF,few,TRBJ2-7,TRBV12-3/TRBV12-4,.
TGTGCCAGCAGATCTGACGGGCGCACAGATACGCAGTATTTT,CASRSDGRTDTQYF,many,TRBJ2-3,TRBV28,.
TGTGCCAGCAGCCCACGGCGGGGGGCATCTGGCAATCAGCCCCAGCATTTT,CASSPRRGASGNQPQHF,many,TRBJ1-5,TRBV7-2,.
TGTGCCAGCAGTTTAGGGCAGCTCTCTGGAAACACCATATATTTT,CASSLGQLSGNTIYF,.,TRBJ1-3,TRBV28,.
TGCAGCGTCAGGGGAGACGGTAATTCACCCCTCCACTTT,CSVRGDGNSPLHF,few,TRBJ1-6,TRBV29-1,.